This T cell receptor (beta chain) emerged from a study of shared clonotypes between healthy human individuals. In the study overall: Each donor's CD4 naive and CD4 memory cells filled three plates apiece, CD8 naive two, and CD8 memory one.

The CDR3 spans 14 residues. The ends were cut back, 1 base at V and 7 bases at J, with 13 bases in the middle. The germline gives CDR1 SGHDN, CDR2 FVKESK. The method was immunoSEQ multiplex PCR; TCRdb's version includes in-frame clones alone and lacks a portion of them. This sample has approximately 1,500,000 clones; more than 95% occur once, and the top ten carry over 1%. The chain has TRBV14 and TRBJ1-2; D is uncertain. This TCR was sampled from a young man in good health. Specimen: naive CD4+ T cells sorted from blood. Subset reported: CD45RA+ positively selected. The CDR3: CASSQARLTGGYTF. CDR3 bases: TGTGCCAGCAGCCAAGCCCGTCTAACCGGTGGCTACACCTTC.